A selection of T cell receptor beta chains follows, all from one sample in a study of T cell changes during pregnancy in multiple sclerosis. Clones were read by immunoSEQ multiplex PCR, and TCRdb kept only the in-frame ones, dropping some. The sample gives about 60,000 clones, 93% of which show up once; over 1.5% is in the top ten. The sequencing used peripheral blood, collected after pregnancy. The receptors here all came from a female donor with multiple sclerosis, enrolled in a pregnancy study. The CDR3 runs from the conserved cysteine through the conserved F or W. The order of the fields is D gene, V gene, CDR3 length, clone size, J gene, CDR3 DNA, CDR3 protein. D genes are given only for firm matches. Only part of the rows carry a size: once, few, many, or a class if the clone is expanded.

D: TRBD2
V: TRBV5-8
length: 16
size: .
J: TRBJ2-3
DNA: TGTGCCAGCAGCTTAGGACTAGCGCCTAGCACAGATACGCAGTATTTT
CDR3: CASSLGLAPSTDTQYF

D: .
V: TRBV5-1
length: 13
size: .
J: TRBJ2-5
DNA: TGCGCCAGCAGCTTGGTAGGGGGAGAGACCCAGTACTTC
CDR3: CASSLVGGETQYF

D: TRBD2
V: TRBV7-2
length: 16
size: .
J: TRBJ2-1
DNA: TGTGCCAGCAGCTTAGTTGGGACTAGCGGATACAATGAGCAGTTCTTC
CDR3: CASSLVGTSGYNEQFF

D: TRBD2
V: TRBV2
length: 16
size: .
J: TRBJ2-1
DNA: TGTGCCAGCAGCGGGACTAGCGGGACCTCCTACAATGAGCAGTTCTTC
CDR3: CASSGTSGTSYNEQFF

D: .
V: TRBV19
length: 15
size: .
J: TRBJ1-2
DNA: TGTGCCAGTAGTATAGGAGCGGGAGCGGCCTATGGCTACACCTTC
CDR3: CASSIGAGAAYGYTF

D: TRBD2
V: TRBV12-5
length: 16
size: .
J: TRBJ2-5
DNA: TGTGCTAGCGGGACTAGCGGGAGTTTTAACCAAGAGACCCAGTACTTC
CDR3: CASGTSGSFNQETQYF

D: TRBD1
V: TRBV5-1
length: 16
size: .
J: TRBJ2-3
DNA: TGCGCCAGCAGCTTGGTAGGGACAGGGGCAGAAGATACGCAGTATTTT
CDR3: CASSLVGTGAEDTQYF

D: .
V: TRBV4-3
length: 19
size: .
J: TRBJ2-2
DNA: TGCGCCAGCAGCCAAGATTCGGGTGTGGCCCCAGGGCGCACCGGGGAGCTGTTTTTT
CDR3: CASSQDSGVAPGRTGELFF

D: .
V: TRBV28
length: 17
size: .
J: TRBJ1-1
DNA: TGTGCCAGCAGTTTAACTAGGTGGGGGGGCAAATACACTGAAGCTTTCTTT
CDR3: CASSLTRWGGKYTEAFF

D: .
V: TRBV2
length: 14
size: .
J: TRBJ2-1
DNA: TGTGCCAGCCATAGGACACGAGTGGAAAGTGAGCAGTTCTTC
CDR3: CASHRTRVESEQFF

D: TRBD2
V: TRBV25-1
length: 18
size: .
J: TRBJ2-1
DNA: TGTGCCAGCAGTGAATTTCAGACTAGCGGGATTCCCATATATGAGCAGTTCTTC
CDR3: CASSEFQTSGIPIYEQFF

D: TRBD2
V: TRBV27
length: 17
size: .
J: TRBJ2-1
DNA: TGTGCCAGCAGTGAACGACTAGCGGGAGCCTCCTACAATGAGCAGTTCTTC
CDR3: CASSERLAGASYNEQFF

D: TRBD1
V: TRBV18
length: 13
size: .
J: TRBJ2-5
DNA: TGTGCCAGCTCACCGAACAGGGGAGAGACCCAGTACTTC
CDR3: CASSPNRGETQYF

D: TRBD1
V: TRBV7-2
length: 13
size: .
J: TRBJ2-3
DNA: TGTGCCAGCAGTAACAGGGGGACAGATACGCAGTATTTT
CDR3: CASSNRGTDTQYF

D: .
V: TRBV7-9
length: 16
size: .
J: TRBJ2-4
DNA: TGTGCCAGCAGCTTTACTACAGGGACGGGTCAAAACATTCAGTACTTC
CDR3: CASSFTTGTGQNIQYF

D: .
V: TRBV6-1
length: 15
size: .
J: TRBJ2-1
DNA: TGTGCCAGCAGTGAGGGAGACTGGAATTCAAATGAGCAGTTCTTC
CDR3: CASSEGDWNSNEQFF

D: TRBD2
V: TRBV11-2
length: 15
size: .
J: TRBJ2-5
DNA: TGTGCCAGCAGCTTAGACGGACTAGCGGGAGAGACCCAGTACTTC
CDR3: CASSLDGLAGETQYF

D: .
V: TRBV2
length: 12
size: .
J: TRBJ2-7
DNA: TGTGCCAGCAGTGAAGCCAGAATCGAGCAGTACTTC
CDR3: CASSEARIEQYF

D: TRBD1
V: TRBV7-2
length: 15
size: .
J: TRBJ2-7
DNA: TGTGCCAGCAGCCCTGGGACAGGGGGCCCCTACGAGCAGTACTTC
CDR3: CASSPGTGGPYEQYF

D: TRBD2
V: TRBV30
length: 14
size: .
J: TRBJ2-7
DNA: TGTGCCTGGAGTTTTAGCGGGAGGCCTCTCGAGCAGTACTTC
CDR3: CAWSFSGRPLEQYF

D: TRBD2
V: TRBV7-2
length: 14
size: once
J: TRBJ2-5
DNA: TGTGCCAGCAGTACACTAGCGGGAACAGAGACCCAGTACTTC
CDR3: CASSTLAGTETQYF

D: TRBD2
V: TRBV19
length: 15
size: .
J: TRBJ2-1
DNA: TGTGCCAGTAGTGCCCGGACTAGCCCTCCTAATGAGCAGTTCTTC
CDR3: CASSARTSPPNEQFF

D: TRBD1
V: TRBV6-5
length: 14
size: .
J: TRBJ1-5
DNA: TGTGCCAGCAGTCGGGACAGGAGCAATCAGCCCCAGCATTTT
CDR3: CASSRDRSNQPQHF

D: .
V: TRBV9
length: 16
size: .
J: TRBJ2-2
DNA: TGTGCCAGCAGCGTAGGCGTCGGGGGGCTCACCGGGGAGCTGTTTTTT
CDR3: CASSVGVGGLTGELFF

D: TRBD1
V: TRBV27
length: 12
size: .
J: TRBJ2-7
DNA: TGTGCCAGCAGGGGGACAGGGGGCGAGCAGTACTTC
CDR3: CASRGTGGEQYF

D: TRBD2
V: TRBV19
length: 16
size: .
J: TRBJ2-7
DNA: TGTGCCAGTAGTACCCCCGGACTAGCGGGAGTCTACGAGCAGTACTTC
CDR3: CASSTPGLAGVYEQYF